This T cell receptor beta chain was retrieved from a study of CD8+ T cells in alopecia areata. Researchers picked out CD4+ and CD8+ T cells from PBMCs by sorting. Sequencing relied on a cDNA template that was reverse transcribed from extracted RNA. Clones were sequenced by immunoSEQ multiplex PCR, and TCRdb holds only the in-frame ones, with some missing. The sample yields around 120,000 clones, 55% to 65% seen once. Study results and limitations: Possibly as an HLA-related effect, TCR sharing across patients appeared less clear than in mice. Clonality in lesional scalp, especially alopecia totalis/universalis, exceeded that of normal scalp.

This CDR3 is 15 amino acids long. Germline CDR1 reads LNHDA; CDR2 reads SQIVND (reference sequence). V was pared by 7 bases and J by 6 bases, with 21 bases between. A remark on this clone: Its target is unknown.

The sequence was collected from a human donor in good health. The specimen was CD4+ T cells sorted from blood. The genes are TRBV19 and TRBJ1-2; tentatively, D is TRBD1 (5 bases). CDR3 amino acids: CASTPGRDSFHGYTF. The CDR3 DNA reads as TGTGCCAGTACCCCAGGGAGGGATTCGTTTCATGGCTACACCTTC.